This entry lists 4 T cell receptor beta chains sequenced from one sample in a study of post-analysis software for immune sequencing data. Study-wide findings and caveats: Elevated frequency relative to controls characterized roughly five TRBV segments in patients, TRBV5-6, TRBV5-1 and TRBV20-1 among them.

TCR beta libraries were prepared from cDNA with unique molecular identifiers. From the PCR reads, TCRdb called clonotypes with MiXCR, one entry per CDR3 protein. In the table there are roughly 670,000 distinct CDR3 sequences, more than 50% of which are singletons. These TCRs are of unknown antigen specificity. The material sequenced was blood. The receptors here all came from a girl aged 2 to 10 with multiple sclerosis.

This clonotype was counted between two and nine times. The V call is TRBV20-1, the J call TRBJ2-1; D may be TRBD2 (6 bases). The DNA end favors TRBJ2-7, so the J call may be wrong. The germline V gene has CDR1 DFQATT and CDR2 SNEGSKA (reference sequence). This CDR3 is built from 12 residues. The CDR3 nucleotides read TGCAGTGCAGAGGAGGGCTTCGGCGAGCAGTACTTC. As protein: CSAEEGFGEQYF.

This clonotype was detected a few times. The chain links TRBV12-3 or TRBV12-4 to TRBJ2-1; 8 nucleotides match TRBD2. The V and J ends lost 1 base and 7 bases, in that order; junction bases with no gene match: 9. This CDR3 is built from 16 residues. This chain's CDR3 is CASSLGSGKVMNEQFF. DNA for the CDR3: TGTGCCAGCAGTTTAGGTAGCGGGAAGGTTATGAATGAGCAGTTCTTC.

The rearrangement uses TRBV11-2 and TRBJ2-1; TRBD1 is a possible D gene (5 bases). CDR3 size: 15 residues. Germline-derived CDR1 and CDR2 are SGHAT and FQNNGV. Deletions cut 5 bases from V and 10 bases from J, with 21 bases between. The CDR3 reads CASSQPPSTVGEQFF. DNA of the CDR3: TGTGCCAGCAGCCAACCACCCTCGACAGTCGGGGAGCAGTTCTTC.

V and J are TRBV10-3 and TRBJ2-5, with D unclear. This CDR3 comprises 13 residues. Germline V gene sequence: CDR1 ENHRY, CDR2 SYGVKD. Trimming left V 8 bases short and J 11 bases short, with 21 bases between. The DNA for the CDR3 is TGTGCCATCGAGGACCCGAAGGGCAATGAGCAGTACTTC. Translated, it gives CAIEDPKGNEQYF.